This TCR beta chain appears in the sequencing data of a study of blood T cells in healthy people across ages. Study observations and caveats: Expanded clonotype shifts may have been confounded, as the donors had an unknown CMV status. As age increased, TCR beta diversity per million T cells fell in a roughly linear fashion.

A sample-barcoded 5' primer and a J-beta primer mix were used in a second PCR of roughly 7 to 11 cycles. TCRdb ran MiXCR on the 5' RACE reads and lists one entry per CDR3 protein. The data show hundreds of thousands of distinct CDR3 sequences, approximately 52% seen once. A note on this clonotype: Its antigen remains unknown.

This TCR derives from a woman of 80 years or more in good health. Material: blood.

DNA for the CDR3: TGCGCCAGCAGCGTGGGGCGGAGTGAAGCTTTCTTT. Protein product: CASSVGRSEAFF. This chain links TRBV5-1 with TRBJ1-1; D is possibly TRBD1 (5 bases). Trimming shortened V by 4 bases and J by 7 bases, and 11 bases separated the two germline ends. The CDR3 totals 12 residues. Per the germline V gene, CDR1 is SGHRS and CDR2 is YFSETQ. Combining the CDR3 with reference TRBV5-1 and TRBJ1-1 gives the whole variable domain KAGVTQTPRYLIKTRGQQVTLSCSPISGHRSVSWYQQTPGQGLQFLFEYFSETQRNKGNFPGRFSGRQFSNSRSEMNVSTLELGDSALYLCASSVGRSEAFFGQGTRLTVV.